The 2 T cell receptor beta chains reported below all come from one sample, sequenced in a study of T cell changes during pregnancy in multiple sclerosis. TCRdb's copy holds only in-frame clones and misses some; the assay was immunoSEQ multiplex PCR. The table has under 50,000 clones, almost 95% seen once. Sequences were derived from CD8+ T cells from peripheral blood mononuclear cells, sampled in the first trimester of pregnancy. The receptors stem from a female donor with multiple sclerosis, enrolled in a pregnancy study.

V usage is TRBV30 and J usage is TRBJ2-1; no firm D call. Between the trimmed V and J ends, which lost 4 bases and 3 bases, there was a span of 13 bases. Germline CDR1 GTSNPN, CDR2 SVGIG (reference sequence). This CDR3 has 14 residues. CDR3: CAWIAAGFYNEQFF. The DNA for the CDR3 is TGTGCCTGGATTGCGGCCGGATTCTACAATGAGCAGTTCTTC. Supplemented by reference TRBV30 and TRBJ2-1, the full variable domain reads SQTIHQWPATLVQPVGSPLSLECTVEGTSNPNLYWYRQAAGRGLQLLFYSVGIGQISSEVPQNLSASRPQDRQFILSSKKLLLSDSGFYLCAWIAAGFYNEQFFGPGTRLTVL.

The V gene is TRBV11-2, the J gene TRBJ1-2; D possibly corresponds to TRBD1 (5 bases). Germline-derived CDR1 and CDR2 are SGHAT and FQNNGV. The CDR3 length is 15 residues. V dropped 1 base and J dropped 6 bases, with 15 bases sitting between them. CDR3: CASSLVMGQLDGYTF. The CDR3 DNA follows: TGTGCCAGCAGCTTAGTAATGGGGCAGTTGGATGGCTACACCTTC.